Sequencing of this TCR beta chain was carried out in a study of T cell changes during pregnancy in multiple sclerosis. Sequenced by immunoSEQ multiplex PCR; TCRdb stores in-frame clones only, minus some. The table shows 91,000 or so clones, with around 93% occurring only once. The V and J ends lost 1 base and 0 bases respectively, with 6 bases between them. CDR1 GTSNPN and CDR2 SVGIG come from the germline V gene (reference sequence). CDR3 length equals 13 residues. The V and J genes are TRBV30 and TRBJ1-1; D unclear. The specimen comprised peripheral blood, sampled after pregnancy. The receptor's source is a female donor with multiple sclerosis, enrolled in a pregnancy study. In DNA form, the CDR3 reads TGTGCCTGGAGTGAAACTTTGAACACTGAAGCTTTCTTT. The encoded protein is CAWSETLNTEAFF.